This T cell receptor (beta chain) was identified during a study of T cell responses to AZD1222 COVID-19 vaccine. This clone has just one count. The V and J ends lost 5 bases and 7 bases, in that order; junction bases with no gene match: 12. Germline V lookup: CDR1 LGHDT, CDR2 YNNKEL (reference sequence). The length of the CDR3 is 15 residues. The data were produced by immunoSEQ multiplex PCR, yet TCRdb's version contains in-frame clones alone and is incomplete. Of 95,000 to 150,000 clones in the sample, roughly nine tenths were seen once. This chain connects TRBV3-1 (or the pseudogene TRBV3-2) to TRBJ2-7; TRBD2 matches at 9 bases. This clonotype originated in an adult in good health. Sequencing used peripheral blood, obtained on day 0 of AZD1222 vaccination. DNA of the CDR3: TGTGCCAGCAGCTCCCCCGGGACTAGCCTCGGGGAGCAGTACTTC. It yields the protein CASSSPGTSLGEQYF.